This is a list of T cell receptor beta chains from one sample in a study of T cells expressing NK-cell markers. TCRdb reprocessed the 5' RACE reads, with one entry per CDR3 protein and no DNA. The sample totals 500,000 to 600,000 distinct CDR3 sequences. The specimen was blood T cells: a sorted CD56 or NKG2C T cell subset, CD4+ or CD8+ T cells, or bulk PBMC T cells (not recorded which). The source of these receptors is a man aged 18-30 years in good health. Both conserved end residues are part of each CDR3.

v_call	j_call	cdr3_aa
TRBV20-1	TRBJ2-7	CSAPGLAGREQYF
TRBV10-3	TRBJ2-6	CAISVQTGVGANVLTF
TRBV4-2	TRBJ2-7	CASSQDYGGLISYEQYF
TRBV12-3/TRBV12-4	TRBJ2-5	CASSFSSETQYF
TRBV27	TRBJ2-6	CASSQQVNTGANVLTF
TRBV2	TRBJ2-1	CASSDWTGGAYNEQFF
TRBV5-1	TRBJ2-7	CASNPGEVYEQYF
TRBV28	TRBJ2-7	CASSPGDITYEQYF
TRBV5-1	TRBJ2-3	CASSLGGPSGRSTDTQYF
TRBV29-1	TRBJ2-7	CSVAGFSYEQYF
TRBV29-1	TRBJ2-7	CSVEPPRGLTYEQYF
TRBV14	TRBJ2-3	CASSQDIPSGRLDTQYF
TRBV18	TRBJ2-2	CASSPPGSRTGELFF
TRBV27	TRBJ2-6	CASSPRQGLGGANVLTF
TRBV5-1	TRBJ2-2	CASSSGSLGLAGNTGELFF
TRBV7-2	TRBJ1-1	CASSLRFVGTEAFF
TRBV7-9	TRBJ1-2	CASSLAPRTGYGYTF
TRBV20-1	TRBJ2-6	CSARGVIRGGSGANVLTF